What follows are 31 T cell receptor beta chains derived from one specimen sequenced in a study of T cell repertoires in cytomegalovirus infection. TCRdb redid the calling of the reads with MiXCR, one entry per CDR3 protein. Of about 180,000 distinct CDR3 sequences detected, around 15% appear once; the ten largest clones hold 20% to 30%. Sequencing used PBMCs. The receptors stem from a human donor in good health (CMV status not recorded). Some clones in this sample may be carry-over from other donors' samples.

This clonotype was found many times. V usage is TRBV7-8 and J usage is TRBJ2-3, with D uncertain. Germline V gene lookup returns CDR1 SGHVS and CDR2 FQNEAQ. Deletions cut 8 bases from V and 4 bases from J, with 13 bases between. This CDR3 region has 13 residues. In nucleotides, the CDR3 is TGTGCCAGCTCACTCTCACTCGCAGATACGCAGTATTTT. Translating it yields CASSLSLADTQYF.

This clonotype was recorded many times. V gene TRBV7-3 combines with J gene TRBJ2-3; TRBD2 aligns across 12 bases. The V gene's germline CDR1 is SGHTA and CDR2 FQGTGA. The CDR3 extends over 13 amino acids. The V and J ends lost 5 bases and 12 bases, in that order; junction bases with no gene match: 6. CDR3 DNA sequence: TGTGCCAGCAGCCGGTCTAGCGGGGGGGACCAGTATTTT. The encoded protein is CASSRSSGGDQYF.

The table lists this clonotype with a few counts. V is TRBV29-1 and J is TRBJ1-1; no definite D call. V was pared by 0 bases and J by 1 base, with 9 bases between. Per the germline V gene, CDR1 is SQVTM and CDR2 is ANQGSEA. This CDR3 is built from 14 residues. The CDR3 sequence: CSVEEGKGNTEAFF. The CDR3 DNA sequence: TGCAGCGTTGAAGAGGGCAAGGGGAACACTGAAGCTTTCTTT.

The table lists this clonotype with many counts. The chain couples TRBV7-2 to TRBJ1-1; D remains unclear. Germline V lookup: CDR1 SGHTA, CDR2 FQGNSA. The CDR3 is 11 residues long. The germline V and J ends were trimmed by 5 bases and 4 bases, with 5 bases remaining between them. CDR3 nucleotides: TGTGCCAGCAGCCCCGCCACTGAAGCTTTCTTT. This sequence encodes CASSPATEAFF.

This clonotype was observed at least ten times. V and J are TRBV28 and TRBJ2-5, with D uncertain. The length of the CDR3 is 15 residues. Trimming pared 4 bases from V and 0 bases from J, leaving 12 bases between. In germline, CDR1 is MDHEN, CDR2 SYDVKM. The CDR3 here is CASSSGRMYQETQYF. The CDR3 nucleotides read TGTGCCAGCAGTTCAGGACGGATGTACCAAGAGACCCAGTACTTC.

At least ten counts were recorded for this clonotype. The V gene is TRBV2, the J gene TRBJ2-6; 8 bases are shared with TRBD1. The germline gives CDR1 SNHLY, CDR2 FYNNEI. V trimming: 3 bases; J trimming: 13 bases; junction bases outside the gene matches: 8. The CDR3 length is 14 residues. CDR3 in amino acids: CASSESQGAGVLTF. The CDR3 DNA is TGTGCCAGCAGTGAGAGTCAGGGGGCGGGGGTCCTGACTTTC.

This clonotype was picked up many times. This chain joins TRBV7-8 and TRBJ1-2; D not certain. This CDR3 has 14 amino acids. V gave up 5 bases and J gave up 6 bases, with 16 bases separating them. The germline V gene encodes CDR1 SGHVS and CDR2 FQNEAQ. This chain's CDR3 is CASSAIELRDGYTF. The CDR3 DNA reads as TGTGCCAGCAGCGCGATCGAGTTAAGGGATGGCTACACCTTC.

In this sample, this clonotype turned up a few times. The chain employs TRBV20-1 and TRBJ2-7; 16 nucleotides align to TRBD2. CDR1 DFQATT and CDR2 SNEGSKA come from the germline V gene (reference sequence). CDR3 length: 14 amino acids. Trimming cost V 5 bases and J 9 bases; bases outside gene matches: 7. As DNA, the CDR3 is TGCAGTGCTGGGGGACTAGCGGGAGGGCCAGGGCAGTACTTC. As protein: CSAGGLAGGPGQYF.

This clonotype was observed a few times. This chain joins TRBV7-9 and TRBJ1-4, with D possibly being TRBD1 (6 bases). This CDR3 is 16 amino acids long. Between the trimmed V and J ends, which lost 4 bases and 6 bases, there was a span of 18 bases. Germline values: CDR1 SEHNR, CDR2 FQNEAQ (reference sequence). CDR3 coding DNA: TGTGCCAGCAGCTACGCTTTTGGGGGGGCCGATGAAAAACTGTTTTTT. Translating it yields CASSYAFGGADEKLFF.

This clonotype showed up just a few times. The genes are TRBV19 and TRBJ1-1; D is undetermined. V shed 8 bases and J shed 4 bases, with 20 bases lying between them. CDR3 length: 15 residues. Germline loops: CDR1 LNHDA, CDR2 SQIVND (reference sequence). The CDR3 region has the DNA TGTGCCAGTCGATCTCGGATCAACGATGGCACTGAAGCTTTCTTT. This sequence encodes CASRSRINDGTEAFF.

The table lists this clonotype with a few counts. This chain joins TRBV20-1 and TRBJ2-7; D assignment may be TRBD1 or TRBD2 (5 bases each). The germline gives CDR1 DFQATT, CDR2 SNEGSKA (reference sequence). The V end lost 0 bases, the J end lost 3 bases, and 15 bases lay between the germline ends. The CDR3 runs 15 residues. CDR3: CSARDGDGLYYEQYF. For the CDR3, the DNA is TGCAGTGCTAGAGATGGGGACGGACTCTACTACGAGCAGTACTTC.

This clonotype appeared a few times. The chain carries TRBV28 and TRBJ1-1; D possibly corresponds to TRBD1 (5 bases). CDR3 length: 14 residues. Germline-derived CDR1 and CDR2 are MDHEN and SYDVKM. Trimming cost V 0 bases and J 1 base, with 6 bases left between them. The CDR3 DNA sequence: TGTGCCAGCAGTTTATGGGGGGAGAACACTGAAGCTTTCTTT. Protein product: CASSLWGENTEAFF.

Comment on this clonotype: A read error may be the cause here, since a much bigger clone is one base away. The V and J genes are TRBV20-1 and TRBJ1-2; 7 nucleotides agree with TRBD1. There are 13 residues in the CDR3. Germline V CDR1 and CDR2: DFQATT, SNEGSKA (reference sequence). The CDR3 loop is CSAGGTAVKGCTF. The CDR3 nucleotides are TGCAGTGCTGGTGGGACAGCTGTTAAAGGCTGCACCTTC.

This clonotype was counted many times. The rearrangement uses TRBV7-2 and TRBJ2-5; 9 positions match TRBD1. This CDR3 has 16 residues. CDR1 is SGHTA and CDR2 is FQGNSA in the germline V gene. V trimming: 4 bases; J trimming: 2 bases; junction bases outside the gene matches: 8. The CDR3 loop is CASSYRDRVIQETQYF. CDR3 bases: TGTGCCAGCAGCTACCGGGACAGGGTGATTCAAGAGACCCAGTACTTC.

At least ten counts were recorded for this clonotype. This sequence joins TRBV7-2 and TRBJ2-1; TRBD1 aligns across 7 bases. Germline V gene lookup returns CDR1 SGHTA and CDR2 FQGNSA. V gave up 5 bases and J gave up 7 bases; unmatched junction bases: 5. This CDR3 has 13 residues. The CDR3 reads CASSRGTENEQFF. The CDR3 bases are TGTGCCAGCAGCAGAGGGACAGAGAATGAGCAGTTCTTC.

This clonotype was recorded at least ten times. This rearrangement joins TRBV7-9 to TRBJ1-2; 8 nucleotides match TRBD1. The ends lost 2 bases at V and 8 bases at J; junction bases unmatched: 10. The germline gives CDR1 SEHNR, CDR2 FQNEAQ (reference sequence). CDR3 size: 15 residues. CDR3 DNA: TGTGCCAGCAGCTTATTCCAGGACAGGGCTAGAGGCTACACCTTC. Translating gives CASSLFQDRARGYTF.

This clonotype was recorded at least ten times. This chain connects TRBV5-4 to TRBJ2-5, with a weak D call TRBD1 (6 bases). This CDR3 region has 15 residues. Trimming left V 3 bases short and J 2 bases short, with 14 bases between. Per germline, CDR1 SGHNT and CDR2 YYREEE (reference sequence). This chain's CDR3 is CASSYRQTGQETQYF. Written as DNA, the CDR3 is TGTGCCAGCAGCTATCGCCAGACAGGACAAGAGACCCAGTACTTC.

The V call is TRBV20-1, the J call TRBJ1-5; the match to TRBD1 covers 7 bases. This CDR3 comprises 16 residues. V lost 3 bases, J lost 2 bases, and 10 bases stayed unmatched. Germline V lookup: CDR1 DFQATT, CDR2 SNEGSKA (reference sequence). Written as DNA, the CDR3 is TGCAGTGCTAGCGGACAGGTGGCTTTGGGCAATCAGCCCCAGCATTTT. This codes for CSASGQVALGNQPQHF.

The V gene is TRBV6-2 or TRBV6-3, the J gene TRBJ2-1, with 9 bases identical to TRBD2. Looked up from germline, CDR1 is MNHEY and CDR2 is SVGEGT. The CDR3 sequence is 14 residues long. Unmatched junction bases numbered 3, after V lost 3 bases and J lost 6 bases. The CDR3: CASSYTGLANEQFF. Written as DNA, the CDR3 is TGTGCCAGCAGTTATACGGGACTAGCCAATGAGCAGTTCTTC.

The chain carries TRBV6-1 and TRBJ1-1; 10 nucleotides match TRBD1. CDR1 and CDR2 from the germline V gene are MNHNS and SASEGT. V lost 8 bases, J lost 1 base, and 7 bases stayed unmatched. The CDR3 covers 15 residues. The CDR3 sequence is CASLEGQGPNTEAFF. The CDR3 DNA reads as TGTGCCAGCTTAGAGGGACAGGGGCCGAACACTGAAGCTTTCTTT.

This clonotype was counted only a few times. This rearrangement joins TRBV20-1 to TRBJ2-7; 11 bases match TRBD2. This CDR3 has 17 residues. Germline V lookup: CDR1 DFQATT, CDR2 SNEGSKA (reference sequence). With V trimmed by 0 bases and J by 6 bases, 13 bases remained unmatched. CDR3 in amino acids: CSARDVLAGDLESEQYF. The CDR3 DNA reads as TGCAGTGCTAGAGATGTACTAGCGGGAGATTTAGAAAGCGAGCAGTACTTC.

The CDR3 here is CASSLEQGGDSQETQYF. For the CDR3, the DNA is TGTGCCAGCAGCTTGGAACAGGGCGGGGATAGCCAAGAGACCCAGTACTTC. The genes are TRBV5-8 and TRBJ2-5, with D perhaps given as TRBD1 or TRBD2 (6 bases each). The CDR3 sequence is 17 residues long. Germline loops: CDR1 SGHTS, CDR2 YDEGEE. V was cut by 0 bases and J by 1 base, with 16 bases left in between.

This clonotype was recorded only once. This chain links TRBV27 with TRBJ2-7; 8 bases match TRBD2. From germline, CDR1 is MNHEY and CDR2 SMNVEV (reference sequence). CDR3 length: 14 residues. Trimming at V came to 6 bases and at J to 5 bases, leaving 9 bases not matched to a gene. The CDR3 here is CASRTPGGLNEQYF. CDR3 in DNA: TGTGCCAGCAGGACGCCGGGAGGGCTCAACGAGCAGTACTTC.

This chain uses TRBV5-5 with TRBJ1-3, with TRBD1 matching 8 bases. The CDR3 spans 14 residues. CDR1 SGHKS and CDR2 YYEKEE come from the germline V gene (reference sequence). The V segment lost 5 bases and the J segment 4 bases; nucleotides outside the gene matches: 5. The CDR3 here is CASRDRVAGNTIYF. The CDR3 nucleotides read TGTGCCAGCAGGGACAGGGTCGCGGGAAACACCATATATTTT.

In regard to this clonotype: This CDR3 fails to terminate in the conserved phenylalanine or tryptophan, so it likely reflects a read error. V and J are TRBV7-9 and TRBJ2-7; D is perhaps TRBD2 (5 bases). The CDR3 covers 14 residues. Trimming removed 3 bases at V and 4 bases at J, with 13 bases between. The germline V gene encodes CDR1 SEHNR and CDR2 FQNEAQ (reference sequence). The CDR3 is CASSFEGSGYEQYY. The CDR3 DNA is TGTGCCAGCAGCTTCGAGGGCAGCGGTTACGAGCAGTACTAC.

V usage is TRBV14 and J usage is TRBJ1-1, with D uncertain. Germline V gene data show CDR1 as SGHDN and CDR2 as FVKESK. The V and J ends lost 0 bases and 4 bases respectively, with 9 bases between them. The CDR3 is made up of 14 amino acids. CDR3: CASSQDVRGTEAFF. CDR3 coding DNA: TGTGCCAGCAGCCAAGATGTCCGGGGCACTGAAGCTTTCTTT. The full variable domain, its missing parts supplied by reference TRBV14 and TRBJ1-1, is EAGVTQFPSHSVIEKGQTVTLRCDPISGHDNLYWYRRVMGKEIKFLLHFVKESKQDESGMPNNRFLAERTGGTYSTLKVQPAELEDSGVYFCASSQDVRGTEAFFGQGTRLTVV.

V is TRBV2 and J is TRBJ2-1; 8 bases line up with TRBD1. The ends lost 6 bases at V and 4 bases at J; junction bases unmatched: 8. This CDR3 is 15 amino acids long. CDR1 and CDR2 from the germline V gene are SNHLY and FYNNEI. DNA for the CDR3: TGTGCCAGCAGGGCCGGGCAGGGGGCATACAATGAGCAGTTCTTC. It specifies CASRAGQGAYNEQFF.

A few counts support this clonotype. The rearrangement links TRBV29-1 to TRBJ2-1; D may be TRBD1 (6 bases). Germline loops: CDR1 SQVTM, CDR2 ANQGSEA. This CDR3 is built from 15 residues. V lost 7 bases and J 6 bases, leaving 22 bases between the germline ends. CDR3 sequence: CSANLDRRLGNEQFF. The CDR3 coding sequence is TGCAGCGCCAATCTGGACAGACGCCTCGGCAATGAGCAGTTCTTC.

For the CDR3, the DNA is TGTGCCAGCAGTACTCCTTTTTATGAGCAGTTCTTC. Its protein product is CASSTPFYEQFF. This chain joins TRBV12-3 or TRBV12-4 and TRBJ2-1; D is ambiguous. Trimming shortened V by 5 bases and J by 8 bases, and 10 bases separated the two germline ends. The CDR3 is 12 amino acids.

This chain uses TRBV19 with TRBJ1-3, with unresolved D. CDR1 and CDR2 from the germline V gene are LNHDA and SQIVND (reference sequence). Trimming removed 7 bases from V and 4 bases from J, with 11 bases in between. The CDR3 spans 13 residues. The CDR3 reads CASTPDGGNTIYF. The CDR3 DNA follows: TGTGCCAGTACCCCGGACGGGGGAAACACCATATATTTT.

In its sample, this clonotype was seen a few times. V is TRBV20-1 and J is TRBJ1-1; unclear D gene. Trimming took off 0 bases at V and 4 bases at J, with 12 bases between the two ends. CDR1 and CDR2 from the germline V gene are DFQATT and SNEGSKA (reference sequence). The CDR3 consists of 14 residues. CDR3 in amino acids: CSARDPRSSTEAFF. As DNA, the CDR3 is TGCAGTGCTAGAGATCCCAGGTCGAGCACTGAAGCTTTCTTT.